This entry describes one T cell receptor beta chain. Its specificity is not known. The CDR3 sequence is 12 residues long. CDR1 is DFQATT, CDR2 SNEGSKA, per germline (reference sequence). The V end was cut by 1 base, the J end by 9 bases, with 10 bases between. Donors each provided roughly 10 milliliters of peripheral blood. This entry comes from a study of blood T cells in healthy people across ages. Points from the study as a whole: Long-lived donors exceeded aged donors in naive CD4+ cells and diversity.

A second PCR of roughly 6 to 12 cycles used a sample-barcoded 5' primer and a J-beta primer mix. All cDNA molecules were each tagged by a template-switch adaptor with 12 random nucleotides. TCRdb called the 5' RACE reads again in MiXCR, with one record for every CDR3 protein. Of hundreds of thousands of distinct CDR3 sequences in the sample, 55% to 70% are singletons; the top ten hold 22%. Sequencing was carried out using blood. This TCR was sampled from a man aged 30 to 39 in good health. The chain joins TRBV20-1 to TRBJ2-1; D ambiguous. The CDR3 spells CSARGPGGEQFF. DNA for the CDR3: TGCAGTGCTAGAGGCCCGGGTGGTGAGCAGTTCTTC.